The 4 T cell receptor beta chains in this list originate from one sample, sequenced in a study of blood T cell repertoires in COVID-19. Clones were read by immunoSEQ multiplex PCR, and TCRdb kept only the in-frame ones, dropping some. The sample holds 150,000 to 200,000 clones, 70% to 85% seen once. Sequenced: peripheral blood. Receptors were obtained from a woman aged 35 to 49 with COVID-19, enrolled during active disease.

The chain combines TRBV27 with TRBJ1-6; D remains ambiguous. CDR1 and CDR2 from the germline V gene are MNHEY and SMNVEV (reference sequence). This CDR3 has 17 amino acids. Trimming shortened V by 5 bases and J by 0 bases, and 14 bases separated the two germline ends. CDR3 sequence reads: CASSTNKRSSYNSPLHF. CDR3 nucleotides: TGTGCCAGCAGTACTAACAAGAGGAGCTCCTATAATTCACCCCTCCACTTT.

The sample holds one count of this clone. V is TRBV2 and J is TRBJ1-4; TRBD1 agrees at 8 bases. CDR3 length: 13 amino acids. V dropped 8 bases and J dropped 10; count of bases not matched to a gene: 9. The germline CDR1 and CDR2 sequences are SNHLY and FYNNEI. The CDR3 DNA is TGTGCCAGCGAGGGACAGGTGGGACGAAAACTGTTTTTT. It yields the protein CASEGQVGRKLFF.

V usage is TRBV5-6 and J usage is TRBJ2-5, with unresolved D. This CDR3 region has 16 residues. V was pared by 4 bases and J by 4 bases, with 20 bases between. Germline CDR1 is SGHDT and CDR2 is YYEEEE. CDR3 sequence reads: CASSPKQIGLGETQYF. As DNA, the CDR3 is TGTGCCAGCAGCCCGAAACAAATCGGGTTGGGAGAGACCCAGTACTTC.

V is TRBV4-1 and J is TRBJ2-5; D is perhaps TRBD2 (5 bases). Germline V gives CDR1 MGHRA, CDR2 YSYEKL. V was pared by 1 base and J by 1 base, with 7 bases between. The CDR3 contains 14 residues. The CDR3 loop reads CASSQGGSQETQYF. CDR3 coding DNA: TGCGCCAGCAGCCAAGGAGGGAGCCAAGAGACCCAGTACTTC.